This T cell receptor (beta chain) was sequenced for a study of monozygotic twins with inflammatory bowel disease. TCRdb processed the 5' RACE reads again and assigns one entry to each CDR3 protein, with no DNA. Across some 450,000 distinct CDR3 sequences, the top ten clones capture 2.4% of the sample. This CDR3 has 14 residues. Germline values: CDR1 SGHTA, CDR2 FQGNSA. The genes are TRBV7-2 and TRBJ2-1; no DNA is available, so the TRBD2 call from TCRdb remains unchecked. This TCR was recovered from a human donor with ulcerative colitis or Crohn's disease, or a healthy co-twin of an affected twin (not recorded which). The material sequenced was blood. Here the CDR3 reads CASTTGTRYSEQFF.